The source of this TCR beta chain is a study of PD-1 blockade in classical Hodgkin lymphoma (dated by TCRdb to 2020 to 2022). Notes on the research overall: Nivolumab dosing was 3 mg/kg intravenously every 2 weeks, continuing until either disease progression or unacceptable toxicity. A peripheral blood immune signature of response to PD-1 blockade in classical Hodgkin lymphoma was defined using TCR beta sequencing and CyTOF. Study-level results and caveats: Patients starting nivolumab less than 1 year after ASCT had lower diversity and were excluded from later analyses to avoid confounding by immune reconstitution. Baseline diversity similar to that of newly diagnosed patients was observed in trial patients achieving complete response, whereas significantly lower diversity was observed in partial responders and progressors. Baseline TCR diversity was reported to be lower in newly diagnosed patients than in healthy donors and to be lower still in relapsed/refractory patients. A significant rise by C4D1 was seen in CD4+ but not CD8+ TCR diversity (p=0.0027 vs p=0.16), with the rise being most apparent in complete responders (p=0.02). The study covered only a single clinical trial cohort, and the causes of the repertoire differences, possibly disease activity or prior therapy, were still not defined.

Regarding this clone: Its antigen is still unknown. No base qualities exist here, and no much larger clone lies one base off it.

V is shortened by 7 bases, J by 1 base, and the region joining them spans 21 bases. The germline V gene supplies CDR1 SGHTA and CDR2 FQGNSA. The CDR3 contains 17 residues, cysteine and phenylalanine counted. The DNA shown is the 51-base CDR3, in frame from base 1. This specimen's time point label, interpreted: cycle 1 day 1 (C1D1), immediately before nivolumab initiation. Every trial patient had relapsed after autologous stem cell transplantation, and cohorts A, B and C differed in prior brentuximab vedotin exposure. A total of roughly 60 patients with relapsed/refractory classical Hodgkin lymphoma made up the trial cohort, and each patient's best overall response was complete response, partial response or progressive disease. Trial patients were treated with single-agent nivolumab in the multi-cohort phase II CheckMate 205 trial. Best overall response was determined by an independent review committee according to the 2007 International Working Group response criteria. Trial PBMCs were collected just before the start of nivolumab (C1D1) and during therapy at cycle 2 day 1 and cycle 4 day 1. Peripheral blood was collected in 8 mL Vacutainer Cell Preparation Tubes, from which PBMCs were isolated by centrifugation and then cryopreserved.

Genomic DNA was isolated using the Qiagen DNeasy kit from unsorted PBMCs as well as from negatively selected CD4+ and CD8+ fractions. TCR beta CDR3 regions were subjected to amplification by immunoSEQ multiplex PCR with primers that anneal to V and J segments. A synthetic immune receptor repertoire was used to minimize amplification bias, and remaining bias was computationally removed after sequencing. Per the authors' processing: Repertoire diversity was quantified as the Shannon entropy index using custom Python scripts. Unsorted, CD4+ and CD8+ repertoires were analyzed separately, except in combined analyses where CD4+ and CD8+ sequences were merged in silico. Clonal expansion was defined as at least a 2-fold frequency increase after treatment relative to C1D1, with a pseudocount of 0.5 for undetected baseline clones. Singleton clones were defined as clones with 0 or 1 copy at C1D1, and non-singleton clones were defined as clones with 2 or more copies. Clones expanded in unsorted samples were assigned a CD4+, CD8+ or unknown annotation through matching of protein sequences in sorted samples from the same patient. Wilcoxon tests on paired samples were used to test diversity changes from C1D1 to C4D1. What TCRdb holds here is the immuneACCESS table cut down to in-frame rearrangements. Part of the clones is not present; checked against another copy, under half of the missing clones reflect an unresolved V gene, and the others are unexplained. From that table come the V and J calls and clone size; the DNA was used to work out D and trimming. Within this sample are 57,000 or so clones, with about 91% of them counted one time only. Under 15% of the sample goes to the ten largest clones.

Material: peripheral blood mononuclear cells (PBMCs), obtained at baseline. The receptor was derived from a human donor with classical Hodgkin lymphoma. The sequence links TRBV7-2 to TRBJ2-3, with an unclear D gene assignment. The CDR3 loop reads CASTQLTWGMGTDTQYF. The DNA is TGTGCCAGCACCCAGCTTACGTGGGGTATGGGCACAGATACGCAGTATTTT. Extended through the reference TRBV7-2 and TRBJ2-3 proteins, this CDR3 yields the full variable domain: GAGVSQSPSNKVTEKGKDVELRCDPISGHTALYWYRQSLGQGLEFLIYFQGNSAPDKSGLPSDRFSAERTGGSVSTLTIQRTQQEDSAVYLCASTQLTWGMGTDTQYFGPGTRLTVL.